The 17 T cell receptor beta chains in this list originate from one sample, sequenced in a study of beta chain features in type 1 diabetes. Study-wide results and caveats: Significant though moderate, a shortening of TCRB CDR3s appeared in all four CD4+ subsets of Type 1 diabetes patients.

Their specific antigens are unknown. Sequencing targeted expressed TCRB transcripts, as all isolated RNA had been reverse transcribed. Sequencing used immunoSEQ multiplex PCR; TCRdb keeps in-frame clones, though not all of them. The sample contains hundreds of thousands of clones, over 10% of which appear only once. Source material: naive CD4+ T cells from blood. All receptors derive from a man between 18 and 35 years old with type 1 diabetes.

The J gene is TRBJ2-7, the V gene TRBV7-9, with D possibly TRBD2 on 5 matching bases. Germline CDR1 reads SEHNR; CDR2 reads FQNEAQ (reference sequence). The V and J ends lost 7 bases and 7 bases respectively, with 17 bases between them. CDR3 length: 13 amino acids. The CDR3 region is CASTPRVGGEQYF. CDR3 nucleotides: TGTGCCAGCACCCCGAGGGTGGGTGGAGAGCAGTACTTC. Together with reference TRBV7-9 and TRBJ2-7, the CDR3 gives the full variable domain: DTGVSQNPRHKITKRGQNVTFRCDPISEHNRLYWYRQTLGQGPEFLTYFQNEAQLEKSRLLSDRFSAERPKGSFSTLEIQRTEQGDSAMYLCASTPRVGGEQYFGPGTRLTVT.

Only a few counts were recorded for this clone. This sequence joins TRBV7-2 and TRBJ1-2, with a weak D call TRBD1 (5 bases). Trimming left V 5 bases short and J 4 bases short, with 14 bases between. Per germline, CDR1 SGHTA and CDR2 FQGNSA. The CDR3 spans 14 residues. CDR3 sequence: CASSPPGEVYGYTF. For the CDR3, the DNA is TGTGCCAGCAGCCCCCCGGGGGAGGTCTATGGCTACACCTTC.

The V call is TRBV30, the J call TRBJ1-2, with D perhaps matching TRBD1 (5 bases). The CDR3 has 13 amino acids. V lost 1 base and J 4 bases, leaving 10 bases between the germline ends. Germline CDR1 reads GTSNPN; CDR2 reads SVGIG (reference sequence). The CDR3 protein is CAWSAGDVYGYTF. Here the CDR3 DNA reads TGTGCCTGGAGTGCGGGGGATGTCTATGGCTACACCTTC.

CDR3 amino acids: CASSSEGSVNEKLFF. CDR3 bases: TGTGCCAGCAGCTCTGAAGGGTCCGTTAATGAAAAACTGTTTTTT. The chain is built from TRBV11-2 and TRBJ1-4, with D uncertain. The ends were cut back, 4 bases at V and 4 bases at J, with 13 bases in the middle. This CDR3 has 15 amino acids. CDR1 and CDR2 (germline): SGHAT, FQNNGV.

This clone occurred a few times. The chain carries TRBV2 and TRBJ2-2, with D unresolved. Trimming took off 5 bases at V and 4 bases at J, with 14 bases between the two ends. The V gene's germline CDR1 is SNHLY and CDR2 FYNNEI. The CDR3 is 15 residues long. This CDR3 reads CASSLTSPGTGELFF. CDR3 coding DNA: TGTGCCAGCAGTTTAACCTCACCAGGCACCGGGGAGCTGTTTTTT.

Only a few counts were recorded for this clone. The CDR3 protein is CASSLGVNSGNTIYF. The CDR3 region has the DNA TGTGCCAGCAGCTTAGGAGTGAACTCTGGAAACACCATATATTTT. The genes are TRBV7-8 and TRBJ1-3; D is ambiguous. CDR3 length: 15 residues. Trimming took 1 base from V and 0 from J, leaving 7 bases between them. Germline assignment: CDR1 SGHVS and CDR2 FQNEAQ.

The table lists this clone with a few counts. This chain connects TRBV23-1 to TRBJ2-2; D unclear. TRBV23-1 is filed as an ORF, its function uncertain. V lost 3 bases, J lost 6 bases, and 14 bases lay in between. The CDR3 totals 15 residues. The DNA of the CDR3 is TGCGCCAGCAGTCAGAGACTCCGGGTCGCCGGGGAGCTGTTTTTT. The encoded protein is CASSQRLRVAGELFF.

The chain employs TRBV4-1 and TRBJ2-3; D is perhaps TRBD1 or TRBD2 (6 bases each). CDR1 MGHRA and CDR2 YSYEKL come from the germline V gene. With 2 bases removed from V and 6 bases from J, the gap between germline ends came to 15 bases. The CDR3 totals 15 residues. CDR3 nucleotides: TGCGCCAGCAGCCAAACTATAGACGGGGGCGATACGCAGTATTTT. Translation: CASSQTIDGGDTQYF.

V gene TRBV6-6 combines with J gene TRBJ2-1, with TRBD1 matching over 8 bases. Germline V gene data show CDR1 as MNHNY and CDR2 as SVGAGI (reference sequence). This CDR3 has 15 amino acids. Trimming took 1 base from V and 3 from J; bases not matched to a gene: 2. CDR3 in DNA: TGTGCCAGCAGTTACTGGGGACAGGACTACAATGAGCAGTTCTTC. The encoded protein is CASSYWGQDYNEQFF.

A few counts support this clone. The CDR3 nucleotides are TGCGCCAGCAGTGAGTCGGTCGAGGAGACCCAGTACTTC. Translation: CASSESVEETQYF. The chain links TRBV10-1 to TRBJ2-5; D gene uncertain. Per germline, CDR1 WNHNN and CDR2 SYGVQD (reference sequence). The ends were cut back, 0 bases at V and 5 bases at J, with 7 bases in the middle. The length of the CDR3 is 13 residues.

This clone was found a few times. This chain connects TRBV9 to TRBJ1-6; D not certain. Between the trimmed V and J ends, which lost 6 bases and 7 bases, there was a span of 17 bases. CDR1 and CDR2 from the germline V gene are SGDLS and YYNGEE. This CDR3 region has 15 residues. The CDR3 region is CASTPSVWRNSPLHF. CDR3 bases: TGTGCCAGCACTCCCTCCGTTTGGAGAAATTCACCCCTCCACTTT. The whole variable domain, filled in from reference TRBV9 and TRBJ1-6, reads DSGVTQTPKHLITATGQRVTLRCSPRSGDLSVYWYQQSLDQGLQFLIQYYNGEERAKGNILERFSAQQFPDLHSELNLSSLELGDSALYFCASTPSVWRNSPLHFGNGTRLTVT.

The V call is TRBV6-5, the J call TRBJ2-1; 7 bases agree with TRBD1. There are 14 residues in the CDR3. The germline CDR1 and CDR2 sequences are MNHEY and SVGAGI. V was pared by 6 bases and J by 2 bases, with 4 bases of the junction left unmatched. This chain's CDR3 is CASRETGPYNEQFF. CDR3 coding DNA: TGTGCCAGCAGGGAGACAGGGCCCTACAATGAGCAGTTCTTC.

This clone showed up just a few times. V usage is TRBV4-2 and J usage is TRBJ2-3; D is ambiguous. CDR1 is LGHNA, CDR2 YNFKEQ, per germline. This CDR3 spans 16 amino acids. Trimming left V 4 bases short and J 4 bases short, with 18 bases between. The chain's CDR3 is CASSPKSTVSPDTQYF. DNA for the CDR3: TGTGCCAGCAGCCCGAAGTCTACGGTCTCCCCAGATACGCAGTATTTT.

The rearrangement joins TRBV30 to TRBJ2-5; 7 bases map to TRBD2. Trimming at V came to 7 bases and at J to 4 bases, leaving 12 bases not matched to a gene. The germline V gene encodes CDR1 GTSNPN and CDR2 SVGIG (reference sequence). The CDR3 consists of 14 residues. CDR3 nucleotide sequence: TGTGCCTCAACGATGGCGGGGGATCTAGAGACCCAGTACTTC. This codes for CASTMAGDLETQYF.

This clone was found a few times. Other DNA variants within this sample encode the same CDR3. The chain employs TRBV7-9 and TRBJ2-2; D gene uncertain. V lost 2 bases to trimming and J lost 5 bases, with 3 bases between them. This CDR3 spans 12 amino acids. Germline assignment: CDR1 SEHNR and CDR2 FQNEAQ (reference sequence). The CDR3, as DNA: TGTGCCAGCAGCTTAAATACCGGGGAGCTGTTTTTT. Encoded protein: CASSLNTGELFF.

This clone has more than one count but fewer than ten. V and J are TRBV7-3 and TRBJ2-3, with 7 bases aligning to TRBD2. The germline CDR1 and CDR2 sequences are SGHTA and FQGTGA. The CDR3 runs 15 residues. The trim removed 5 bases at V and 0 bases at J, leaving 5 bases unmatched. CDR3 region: CASSIERGSTDTQYF. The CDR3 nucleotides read TGTGCCAGCAGCATAGAGCGGGGAAGCACAGATACGCAGTATTTT.

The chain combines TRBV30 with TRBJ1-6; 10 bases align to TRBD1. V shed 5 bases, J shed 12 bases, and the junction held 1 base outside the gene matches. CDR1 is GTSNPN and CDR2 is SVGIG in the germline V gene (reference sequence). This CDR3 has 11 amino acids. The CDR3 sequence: CAWGTGEPLHF. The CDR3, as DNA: TGTGCCTGGGGGACAGGGGAACCCCTCCACTTT.